This T cell receptor beta chain was obtained from a study of cytomegalovirus exposure and HLA in healthy donors (TCRdb year 2017). For the wider study: According to an earlier analysis of a few hundred of the donors, about 179 million T cells yielded 117 million unique TCR beta sequences and about 300 Gb of sequence data. Across 398 genotyped donors of the cohort, an average of approximately 240,000 unique TCR beta nucleotide sequences per donor were sequenced, and roughly 18% of those sequences were non-productive. The later analysis used no new phenotypic data to find candidate immune exposures, relying instead on TCR beta sequences and their occurrence across donors. A later genetic analysis took genome-wide SNP genotypes for about 65% of the roughly 670 donors and used that subset as a discovery cohort. An earlier analysis of approximately 580 of the donors used high-throughput TCR beta sequencing to judge whether each TCR beta V gene segment behaved as functional or pseudogenic. Of the roughly 410 genotyped donors, 70% to 90% were placed in the genetic ancestry cluster associated with self-reported Caucasian donors. Besides the first cohort of roughly 640 subjects, a separate validation cohort made up of 120 different subjects was used. Roughly 5 DR-DQ haplotypes were handled as single units for association and clustering, since linkage in the cohort was strong. Both class I and class II loci were covered by HLA typing, at four-digit resolution. A later analysis re-analyzed previously published TCR beta repertoires from 666 donors and added high-resolution HLA genotyping to study TCR occurrence patterns. Using immunosequencing, the study profiled T cell repertoires from roughly 650 subjects and related those repertoires to cytomegalovirus serostatus. The study aimed to test whether signatures of past pathogen exposure could be identified by cataloging public T cell receptors. Alongside the repertoire data, information on donor age, sex, ethnicity and CMV serostatus was compiled. All discovery cohort repertoires had been generated on a single sequencing platform. Typing coverage varied by locus: roughly 629-640 donors for A, B, C, DRB1 and DQB1; roughly 500 for DQA1; more than 600 for DPA1; fewer than 480 for DPB1. To predict cytomegalovirus infection status, the study combined high-throughput TCR immunosequencing, statistical association of individual TCRs with disease status, and machine learning. An early release covering 550 to 700 HLA-typed donors comprised around 300 gigabases of sequencing data and roughly 86 million unique TCR sequences. What the work shows at the level of the full study, not this receptor alone: A later analysis found that most CMV-associated TCR beta chains appeared HLA-restricted, with HLA associations seemingly driven largely by CMV exposure. A later genetic analysis associated a missense DCLRE1C variant with V-gene and J-gene trimming of TCR beta chains, and an independent cohort replicated the association. According to a later genetic analysis, donors in an Asian-associated ancestry cluster had fewer N-insertions in productive TCRs than the approximately 700-donor mean. Immune exposure information for the cohort was limited to CMV serostatus. Most TCR sequences were seen in very few donors, while some public TCRs were found in many individuals. Because HLA typing was unavailable for some donors at each locus, only the typed subset was used in association tests. Some IMGT-functional V segments, including TRBV6-2 and TRBV6-3, could not be told apart with the 87-base-pair reads, so those segments were excluded. In a later analysis, the rate of TCR association differed among HLA loci, with DRB1 alleles having the most associated TCRs and HLA-C alleles having the fewest. In a later analysis, several top co-occurrence clusters were reported to appear linked to parvovirus B19, influenza, CMV and Epstein-Barr virus. The authors suggested that the approach could potentially be generalized to other disease states and immunological phenotypes. Presence/absence analyses assumed roughly uniform sequencing depth across donors, an assumption that may not hold. When HLA alleles, especially DR and DQ, strongly co-occurred, attributing TCR associations to individual alleles was difficult. Because counts were too low, seventeen rarely observed V segments, including chromosome 9 orphons, were left out of the earlier analysis of 587 of the donors. Cytomegalovirus status was reported to be diagnosed by the classifier with high specificity and sensitivity in both the original and validation cohorts. At a false discovery rate of 0.05, a later analysis linked some 17,000 TCR beta sequences to specific HLA alleles. Linkage disequilibrium might explain the correlated functional status among segregating V segments, but an unknown experimental factor could not be excluded. A few of the identified cytomegalovirus-associated TCR beta chains were confirmed in vitro to be specific for cytomegalovirus antigens. A further reported finding was that TCR beta sequences accurately predicted the HLA-A and HLA-B alleles for most subjects in the first cohort. The study gave a list of around 170 TCR beta chains associated with cytomegalovirus. In an earlier analysis of approximately 590 of the donors, most TCR beta V segments were observed in productive rearrangements about 87% or about 30% of the time, broadly matching IMGT annotations. In this cohort, only TCR beta chains were sequenced, and detectable features were limited by the absence of alpha or paired-chain data. A cluster of highly shared sequence variants was judged likely to represent a technical artifact of the sequencing pipeline. A later analysis found that HLA-associated TCR beta chains were more clonally expanded and had lower generation probabilities than equally common non-associated chains.

The cohort consisted of more than 650 healthy bone marrow donors. All cohort members were sampled while nominally healthy, although unrecorded immune exposures were likely present. The donor was CMV seropositive and belonged to the group of around 300 seropositive cohort members. Each donor provided a peripheral blood sample, and peripheral blood mononuclear cells were used for TCR beta sequencing. Genomic DNA was extracted from the blood cell samples with the Qiagen DNeasy Blood Extraction Kit. Libraries were constructed by the immunoSEQ multiplex PCR assay. For the multiplex PCR, a mixture combining 60 forward primers for TCR Vbeta segments and 13 reverse primers for TCR Jbeta segments was used. Amplification of the CDR3 region of rearranged TCR beta genes was performed with a multiplex PCR assay on genomic DNA. The Illumina HiSeq System was used to sequence the amplified TCR beta libraries as 87-base-pair reads. For the original study's pipeline: In a later analysis, 80 million or so unique TCR beta chains were counted across the 500 to 700 repertoires, and roughly 11 million of these chains were shared by at least two donors. Raw reads were error-corrected and collapsed into unique sequences by a nearest-neighbor algorithm in which closely related sequences were merged to remove PCR and sequencing errors. V, D and J gene segments were assigned by aligning CDR3 sequences to IMGT reference sequences. Each retained sequence needed at least a six-nucleotide match to both a V gene segment and a J gene segment. A rearrangement counted as productive if the CDR3 had no stop codons and remained in frame with V and J, and every other rearrangement counted as non-productive. CDR3 was defined according to IMGT convention as the region running from the second conserved V-encoded cysteine to the conserved J-encoded phenylalanine. Sequences without an unambiguous match to a single V gene segment were excluded from the earlier analysis of 587 of the donors. In an earlier analysis of some 590 of the donors, a V segment was called functional when productive rearrangements were above 56.7%, and segregating when the standard deviation between donors exceeded 5%. A statistical classification framework was built to diagnose cytomegalovirus status from the catalog of TCR beta chain sequences. V and J gene assignment, in a later analysis, came from comparing TCR nucleotide sequences with IMGT/GENE-DB human TR gene sequences. Using the TCRdist pipeline, a later analysis assigned CDR3 sequences along with most-parsimonious VDJ recombination scenarios. A later analysis defined each TCR beta chain by its CDR3 amino acid sequence plus V-gene family, and excluded reads lacking a unique V-gene family. In a later analysis, some 600 highly shared, low-generation-probability nucleotide sequences were removed to address suspected cross-contamination and a sequencing artifact. In a later analysis, a clonal expansion index for each public chain was calculated from normalized within-repertoire ranks of inferred template counts. Generation probabilities in a later analysis came from a VDJ recombination model fitted to out-of-frame rearrangements, and those results were checked against IGoR. A later analysis scored TCR-TCR, TCR-HLA and TCR-CMV co-occurrence with hypergeometric tests, applying a repertoire-size bias correction to TCR pairs. A later analysis estimated false discovery rates by permuting HLA or CMV assignments 20 times. In a later analysis, co-occurring TCRs were grouped with DBSCAN, and TCRdist sequence similarity was added when clustering was performed within HLA-allele-positive subsets. For co-occurrence clustering, repertoires with fewer than 30,000 or more than 120,000 public chains were excluded, along with roughly five repertoires with anomalous nucleotide sharing. The table comes from immuneACCESS by way of TCRdb, which keeps in-frame sequences with V and J called. Part of the clones is missing from these tables; in studies checked, under half for an unresolved V gene and the rest for unknown reasons. V and J calls and clone size are as listed in that table; D and trimming were resolved from the DNA. The sample records about 110,000 clones, more than 60% of which are singletons. The ten largest make up under 8% of the sample.

Comment on this clone: It lacks a known antigen. The junction shows a germline mismatch at one end, possibly a read error. The same CDR3 arises from other DNA sequences in this sample as well.

From cysteine to phenylalanine, the CDR3 is 13 amino acids long. Kept here is only the CDR3 DNA, which spans 39 bases and is read in frame from base 1. CDR1 and CDR2 are read off the germline V gene (reference sequence) as SEHNR and FQNEAQ. The sequence was collected from a woman aged 45-65 years in good health and CMV-seropositive. The chain was built from TRBV7-9 and TRBJ1-2, with no D gene named confidently. Sequencing was performed on PBMCs. The sequence in DNA is TGCGCCAGCAGCCCAGCGCTGTTCTATGGCTACACCTTC. Its coded protein is CASSPALFYGYTF.